These 31 T cell receptor beta chains originate from one sample sequenced in a study of blood T cell repertoires in COVID-19. Produced via immunoSEQ multiplex PCR; TCRdb's table is partial and in-frame only. Here the sample spans approximately 220,000 clones, roughly four fifths being singletons. The specimen was peripheral blood. All receptors derive from a woman in her 70s with acute or convalescent COVID-19.

At least ten counts were recorded for this clone. At one end the junction does not follow the germline gene, possibly because of a read error. The gene calls are TRBV5-1 and TRBJ1-1; D unclear. Germline V lookup: CDR1 SGHRS, CDR2 YFSETQ. CDR3 size: 12 residues. The CDR3 coding sequence is TGCGCCAGCAGTTTGGGGTACTCTGAAGCTTTCTTT. Amino acid sequence: CASSLGYSEAFF.

This clone was recorded a few times. The chain's CDR3 is CASSKYGVESQPQHF. CDR3 in DNA: TGTGCCAGCAGTAAATATGGAGTGGAGTCCCAGCCCCAGCATTTT. The rearrangement joins TRBV2 to TRBJ1-5, with D unclear. Germline V lookup: CDR1 SNHLY, CDR2 FYNNEI. The CDR3 has 15 amino acids. Trimming pared 5 bases from V and 7 bases from J, leaving 18 bases between.

The chain joins TRBV28 to TRBJ1-5, with D tentatively TRBD1 (6 bases). Germline lookup yields CDR1 MDHEN and CDR2 SYDVKM. This CDR3 is 17 amino acids long. V was pared by 5 bases and J by 2 bases, with 19 bases between. DNA for the CDR3: TGTGCCAGCAGTCTTATTATAACAGGGTCGGGCAATCAGCCCCAGCATTTT. Encoded protein: CASSLIITGSGNQPQHF.

The chain recombines TRBV5-1 with TRBJ2-3; D may be TRBD1 (5 bases). The CDR3 covers 15 residues. The germline CDR1 and CDR2 sequences are SGHRS and YFSETQ. With 0 bases removed from V and 7 bases from J, the gap between germline ends came to 15 bases. The CDR3 sequence: CASSLGVGRANTQYF. CDR3 in DNA: TGCGCCAGCAGCTTGGGAGTAGGCAGGGCAAATACGCAGTATTTT.

V usage is TRBV7-9 and J usage is TRBJ1-6, with 7 bases lining up with TRBD1. V shed 5 bases and J 7 bases; nucleotides not matched to a gene: 5. The germline V gene encodes CDR1 SEHNR and CDR2 FQNEAQ (reference sequence). This CDR3 has 14 amino acids. CDR3 DNA sequence: TGTGCCAGCAGCCTGGGACAGAAAAATTCACCCCTCCACTTT. It codes for CASSLGQKNSPLHF.

This clone was detected only once. The chain recombines TRBV6-4 with TRBJ1-5; TRBD1 aligns across 9 bases. J gave up 0 bases and V 5 bases, and 8 bases lay outside the gene matches. Germline V CDR1 and CDR2: MRHNA, SNTAGT. The CDR3 has 17 amino acids. The CDR3 DNA reads as TGTGCCAGCAGTCCCGGGACAGGGCTTAATAGCAATCAGCCCCAGCATTTT. Protein product: CASSPGTGLNSNQPQHF.

In this sample, this clone turned up once. The V call is TRBV5-1, the J call TRBJ2-3; 10 bases agree with TRBD2. CDR1 is SGHRS, CDR2 YFSETQ, per germline. The CDR3 is 15 residues long. Trimming cost V 2 bases and J 4 bases; bases outside gene matches: 4. CDR3 residues: CASSLAGGQADTQYF. Written as DNA, the CDR3 is TGCGCCAGCAGCTTAGCGGGGGGGCAGGCAGATACGCAGTATTTT.

V usage is TRBV2 and J usage is TRBJ1-3; 10 nucleotides line up with TRBD1. Germline V gene data show CDR1 as SNHLY and CDR2 as FYNNEI. This CDR3 comprises 16 residues. V lost 5 bases, J lost 2 bases, and 6 bases stayed unmatched. The CDR3 sequence is CASSPGQGSAGNTIYF. In DNA form, the CDR3 reads TGTGCCAGCAGTCCGGGACAGGGGAGCGCTGGAAACACCATATATTTT.

V and J are TRBV2 and TRBJ1-3; unclear D gene. The CDR3 is 15 residues long. Trimming removed 3 bases from V and 0 bases from J, with 9 bases in between. CDR1 SNHLY and CDR2 FYNNEI come from the germline V gene. The CDR3 protein is CASSEAHLSGNTIYF. The CDR3 DNA reads TGTGCCAGCAGTGAGGCACACCTCTCTGGAAACACCATATATTTT.

This chain joins TRBV25-1 and TRBJ1-1, with D maybe TRBD1 (6 bases). Germline values: CDR1 MGHDK, CDR2 SYGVNS. Trimming cost V 4 bases and J 5 bases, with 14 bases left between them. The CDR3 length is 14 residues. This chain's CDR3 is CASSGVRGQTEAFF. The CDR3 DNA reads as TGTGCCAGCAGTGGGGTCAGGGGACAAACTGAAGCTTTCTTT.

The chain carries TRBV5-8 and TRBJ1-4; TRBD1 matches at 9 bases. The CDR3 runs 15 residues. Looked up from germline, CDR1 is SGHTS and CDR2 is YDEGEE. Trimming at V came to 2 bases and at J to 8 bases, leaving 7 bases not matched to a gene. The CDR3 spells CASSFRRTGDEKLFF. The CDR3 coding sequence is TGTGCCAGCAGCTTCCGAAGGACAGGGGACGAAAAACTGTTTTTT.

The chain is built from TRBV27 and TRBJ2-7, with 8 bases that match TRBD1. V lost 4 bases and J lost 2; bases outside the gene matches: 10. The CDR3 is made up of 16 amino acids. The germline V gene encodes CDR1 MNHEY and CDR2 SMNVEV (reference sequence). In DNA, the CDR3 is TGTGCCAGCAGTTCATCCGGGACAGGCTACGCCTACGAGCAGTACTTC. Its translation: CASSSSGTGYAYEQYF.

This chain connects TRBV7-2 to TRBJ1-1; D is possibly TRBD1 (5 bases). Trimming pared 4 bases from V and 4 bases from J, leaving 10 bases between. Germline V CDR1 and CDR2: SGHTA, FQGNSA. The CDR3 totals 13 residues. The CDR3 coding sequence is TGTGCCAGCAGCTCAGGGCGGGGCACTGAAGCTTTCTTT. Translation: CASSSGRGTEAFF.

The chain has TRBV18 and TRBJ1-2, with TRBD1 matching over 10 bases. The CDR3 sequence is 14 residues long. V trimming: 8 bases; J trimming: 5 bases; junction bases outside the gene matches: 8. Germline V gene lookup returns CDR1 KGHSH and CDR2 LQKENI. CDR3 nucleotides: TGTGCCAGCACCACCGGGACAGGGGTTTATGGCTACACCTTC. Residues: CASTTGTGVYGYTF.

The chain joins TRBV7-9 to TRBJ1-1; unclear D gene. The V gene's germline CDR1 is SEHNR and CDR2 FQNEAQ (reference sequence). Deletions cut 5 bases from V and 3 bases from J, with 16 bases between. This CDR3 has 15 amino acids. For the CDR3, the DNA is TGTGCCAGCAGCCTAAGTATGGACTGGGACACTGAAGCTTTCTTT. This translates into CASSLSMDWDTEAFF.

A single count supports this clone. CDR3 protein: CASSLLVGGGYGYTF. Here the CDR3 DNA reads TGTGCCAGCAGCTTGCTCGTAGGCGGGGGCTATGGCTACACCTTC. This chain links TRBV7-2 with TRBJ1-2; a possible D gene is TRBD1 (5 bases). V lost 3 bases to trimming and J lost 4 bases, with 15 bases between them. Germline V lookup: CDR1 SGHTA, CDR2 FQGNSA. This CDR3 comprises 15 residues.

V gene TRBV5-1 combines with J gene TRBJ1-2, with D uncertain. V lost 4 bases and J lost 6, with 13 bases in between. The CDR3 consists of 13 residues. CDR1 and CDR2 from the germline V gene are SGHRS and YFSETQ. CDR3 protein: CASSPTTTDGYTF. In DNA, the CDR3 is TGCGCCAGCAGCCCTACGACAACGGATGGCTACACCTTC.

The genes are TRBV24-1 and TRBJ2-2; 7 bases are a match to TRBD2. The CDR3 consists of 12 residues. CDR1 KGHDR and CDR2 SFDVKD come from the germline V gene. After removal of 10 bases from V and 3 bases from J, the junction contained 1 base not matched to a gene. For the CDR3, the DNA is TGTGCCACGGCGGGGGACACCGGGGAGCTGTTTTTT. The encoded protein is CATAGDTGELFF.

The DNA of the CDR3 is TGTGCCAGTAGTATCCTCGGTGTTGGCTACACCTTC. Its protein product is CASSILGVGYTF. The chain uses TRBV19 and TRBJ1-2; D uncertain. The CDR3 length is 12 residues. Germline V lookup: CDR1 LNHDA, CDR2 SQIVND (reference sequence). The V gene lost 3 bases and the J gene lost 7 bases, with 9 bases spanning the gap.

The chain combines TRBV10-2 with TRBJ1-3; D possibly corresponds to TRBD1 (5 bases). Germline V gene sequence: CDR1 WSHSY, CDR2 SAAADI. The CDR3 is 14 amino acids. V lost 6 bases and J lost 0, with 9 bases in between. Here the CDR3 reads CASRAGISGNTIYF. CDR3 bases: TGCGCCAGCAGGGCAGGGATCTCTGGAAACACCATATATTTT.

V gene TRBV2 combines with J gene TRBJ2-2, with D maybe TRBD2 (6 bases). The CDR3 runs 16 residues. Germline V gives CDR1 SNHLY, CDR2 FYNNEI. V was shortened by 2 bases and J by 3 bases, with 13 bases between the two germline ends. CDR3 in DNA: TGTGCCAGCAGTGAATGGGGGGTATTGGACACCGGGGAGCTGTTTTTT. Its protein product is CASSEWGVLDTGELFF.

This clone was observed a few times. J is TRBJ1-1 and V is TRBV7-2, with a weak D call TRBD1 (5 bases). Per the germline V gene, CDR1 is SGHTA and CDR2 is FQGNSA. Trimming removed 1 base at V and 6 bases at J, with 15 bases between. The CDR3 runs 15 residues. The CDR3 DNA follows: TGTGCCAGCAGCTTAGGAGACTTGGGAGGGGCTGAAGCTTTCTTT. This translates into CASSLGDLGGAEAFF. The full variable domain, rest sourced from reference TRBV7-2 and TRBJ1-1, is GAGVSQSPSNKVTEKGKDVELRCDPISGHTALYWYRQSLGQGLEFLIYFQGNSAPDKSGLPSDRFSAERTGGSVSTLTIQRTQQEDSAVYLCASSLGDLGGAEAFFGQGTRLTVV.

The chain recombines TRBV20-1 with TRBJ2-1; 8 bases map to TRBD1. V gave up 3 bases and J gave up 4 bases; unmatched junction bases: 5. Germline V CDR1 and CDR2: DFQATT, SNEGSKA (reference sequence). The CDR3 runs to 14 residues. CDR3: CSASPGTGYNEQFF. The CDR3 DNA follows: TGCAGTGCTAGTCCCGGGACAGGTTACAATGAGCAGTTCTTC.

This CDR3 reads CASSRQMEGPYGYTF. DNA for the CDR3: TGTGCCAGCAGCCGCCAAATGGAGGGTCCCTATGGCTACACCTTC. V and J are TRBV5-6 and TRBJ1-2; no clear D gene. This CDR3 has 15 residues. Trimming removed 4 bases at V and 4 bases at J, with 17 bases between. From germline, CDR1 is SGHDT and CDR2 YYEEEE.

The rearrangement uses TRBV7-2 and TRBJ1-1, with D perhaps matching TRBD1 (6 bases). The germline V gene encodes CDR1 SGHTA and CDR2 FQGNSA. Trimming shortened V by 2 bases and J by 1 base, and 11 bases separated the two germline ends. The CDR3 extends over 15 amino acids. CDR3 DNA sequence: TGTGCCAGCAGCTTACTGGGGGCGAAGAACACTGAAGCTTTCTTT. This encodes CASSLLGAKNTEAFF.

This clone was found a few times. J is TRBJ1-5 and V is TRBV18, with 7 bases that match TRBD1. Germline values: CDR1 KGHSH, CDR2 LQKENI. This CDR3 is built from 14 residues. V was clipped by 5 bases and J by 3 bases; unmatched bases: 4. The CDR3 spells CASSTQGINQPQHF. DNA for the CDR3: TGTGCCAGCTCAACACAGGGGATCAATCAGCCCCAGCATTTT.

V usage is TRBV9 and J usage is TRBJ1-3, with TRBD1 matching over 7 bases. This CDR3 has 17 residues. CDR1 is SGDLS and CDR2 is YYNGEE in the germline V gene. V lost 4 bases, J lost 0 bases, and 10 bases stayed unmatched. DNA for the CDR3: TGTGCCAGCAGCAAAAAGACAGGGCATAACTCTGGAAACACCATATATTTT. Translation: CASSKKTGHNSGNTIYF. The variable domain in full, with the rest retrieved from reference TRBV9 and TRBJ1-3, is DSGVTQTPKHLITATGQRVTLRCSPRSGDLSVYWYQQSLDQGLQFLIQYYNGEERAKGNILERFSAQQFPDLHSELNLSSLELGDSALYFCASSKKTGHNSGNTIYFGEGSWLTVV.

The chain is built from TRBV7-2 and TRBJ1-1, with D perhaps TRBD1 (5 bases). CDR1 SGHTA and CDR2 FQGNSA come from the germline V gene. V lost 8 bases and J 7 bases, leaving 11 bases between the germline ends. The CDR3 has 11 residues. The CDR3 sequence: CASGLGGEAFF. DNA for the CDR3: TGTGCCAGCGGACTCGGGGGTGAAGCTTTCTTT.

The gene calls are TRBV7-8 and TRBJ1-2; D is possibly TRBD1 (5 bases). This CDR3 comprises 19 residues. CDR1 is SGHVS, CDR2 FQNEAQ, per germline. V lost 2 bases and J 2 bases, leaving 24 bases between the germline ends. The CDR3 bases are TGTGCCAGCAGCTTATCACGCCACGAGTCGGGACTTCTCAACTATGGCTACACCTTC. Translated: CASSLSRHESGLLNYGYTF.

The J gene is TRBJ1-2, the V gene TRBV7-2, with D unclear. The CDR3 is 14 amino acids. CDR1 SGHTA and CDR2 FQGNSA come from the germline V gene. Trimming left V 4 bases short and J 0 bases short, with 9 bases between. Here the CDR3 reads CASSSDLANYGYTF. CDR3 sequence (DNA): TGTGCCAGCAGCTCAGACCTAGCTAACTATGGCTACACCTTC.

The chain recombines TRBV30 with TRBJ1-1; D is possibly TRBD1 (6 bases). Trimming removed 8 bases at V and 1 base at J, with 8 bases between. Germline CDR1 reads GTSNPN; CDR2 reads SVGIG (reference sequence). The CDR3 loop spans 11 amino acids. The CDR3 DNA reads TGTGCCCGGACAGAGAACACTGAAGCTTTCTTT. Its translation is CARTENTEAFF. Full variable domain (rest looked up from reference TRBV30 and TRBJ1-1): SQTIHQWPATLVQPVGSPLSLECTVEGTSNPNLYWYRQAAGRGLQLLFYSVGIGQISSEVPQNLSASRPQDRQFILSSKKLLLSDSGFYLCARTENTEAFFGQGTRLTVV.